The 2 T cell receptor beta chains given below trace back to one sample, sequenced in a study of CD4+ T cells in melanoma. The repertoire was sequenced with immunoSEQ multiplex PCR; TCRdb's copy has only in-frame clones and lacks some. Altogether about 10,000 clones are present, over 55% being singletons, with the ten largest covering around 13%. The sample consisted of cells from a culture (not recorded whether cultured in vitro). Receptors were obtained from a human donor with melanoma.

The rearrangement joins TRBV6-1 to TRBJ1-5; possible D gene TRBD1, 6 bases. V lost 8 bases and J lost 7, with 18 bases in between. The length of the CDR3 is 14 residues. The germline CDR1 and CDR2 sequences are MNHNS and SASEGT. The CDR3 region is CASHEGGVLQPQHF. CDR3 nucleotide sequence: TGTGCCAGCCATGAGGGGGGCGTTTTGCAGCCCCAGCATTTT.

The rearrangement joins TRBV7-2 to TRBJ2-7, with D possibly TRBD1 on 5 matching bases. The CDR3 spans 13 residues. V dropped 3 bases and J dropped 0 bases, with 6 bases sitting between them. From germline, CDR1 is SGHTA and CDR2 FQGNSA. CDR3 residues: CASSFQGSYEQYF. As DNA, the CDR3 is TGTGCCAGCAGCTTTCAGGGCTCCTACGAGCAGTACTTC. The whole variable domain, remainder taken from reference TRBV7-2 and TRBJ2-7, is GAGVSQSPSNKVTEKGKDVELRCDPISGHTALYWYRQSLGQGLEFLIYFQGNSAPDKSGLPSDRFSAERTGGSVSTLTIQRTQQEDSAVYLCASSFQGSYEQYFGPGTRLTVT.